This T cell receptor beta chain is drawn from a study of identical twins. Notes on the study in general: Where out-of-frame alpha sequences were twin-shared, they showed excess low generation probability.

Via MiXCR, TCRdb re-called the 5' RACE reads, giving one row per CDR3 protein. The sample shows approximately 470,000 distinct CDR3 sequences, 14% of them seen only once. Looked up from germline, CDR1 is SNHLY and CDR2 is FYNNEI. V shed 2 bases, J shed 7 bases, and the junction held 20 bases outside the gene matches. This CDR3 spans 20 amino acids. This clonotype appeared a few times. Its specificity is unknown. In addition, the sample was reused for a study of yellow fever vaccine responses in identical twins. That work adds: Among the twins, the vaccine T cell response reportedly seemed partly convergent and partly personalized.

V usage is TRBV2 and J usage is TRBJ2-3, with 11 bases fitting TRBD2. Sample: CD4+ T cells sorted from blood. This sequence originates from a woman aged 18-29 years in good health. CDR3 loop: CASSERALAGGSTARNTQYF. The CDR3, as DNA: TGTGCCAGCAGTGAAAGAGCGCTAGCGGGAGGTTCAACGGCCAGGAATACGCAGTATTTT.